These T cell receptor beta chains were read from a single sample in a study of cytomegalovirus exposure and HLA in healthy donors. Sequencing used immunoSEQ multiplex PCR; TCRdb keeps in-frame clones, though not all of them. The sample shows around 60,000 clones, about 94% of them seen only once. The material sequenced was PBMCs. Source of these receptors: a man in his late teens or twenties in good health and CMV-seropositive. CDR3s include the opening cysteine and the closing phenylalanine or tryptophan.

J: TRBJ1-5; V: TRBV19; CDR3: CASSTGVGYNQPQHF
J: TRBJ2-1; V: TRBV19; CDR3: CASRKENNEQFF
J: TRBJ2-7; V: TRBV4-1; CDR3: CASTGSRTSGGGKYEQYF
J: TRBJ2-3; V: TRBV6-6; CDR3: CASRTGQSTDTQYF
J: TRBJ2-7; V: TRBV4-1; CDR3: CASSRAGQGPYEQYF
J: TRBJ1-2; V: TRBV13; CDR3: CASSSTGARVVNANYGYTF
J: TRBJ1-4; V: TRBV7-2; CDR3: CASSLVGTGDEKLFF
J: TRBJ2-5; V: TRBV18; CDR3: CASSPPSEGTQYF
J: TRBJ2-7; V: TRBV7-8; CDR3: CASSLVQGAISYEQYF
J: TRBJ2-7; V: TRBV2; CDR3: CASSDPGRPSYEQYF
J: TRBJ2-5; V: TRBV7-2; CDR3: CASSGTLAGGGGTQYF
J: TRBJ1-1; V: TRBV13; CDR3: CASRDRDKNAEAFF
J: TRBJ2-1; V: TRBV9; CDR3: CASSVSGRASDEQFF
J: TRBJ1-5; V: TRBV18; CDR3: CASSPQGNQPQHF
J: TRBJ2-7; V: TRBV6-6; CDR3: CASSARSVYEQYF
J: TRBJ2-7; V: TRBV6-7; CDR3: CASSYRSALSGQSYEQYF
J: TRBJ2-1; V: TRBV7-2; CDR3: CASSSLWGLAGDNEQFF
J: TRBJ1-5; V: TRBV2; CDR3: CASRESSNQPQHF
J: TRBJ2-7; V: TRBV6-6; CDR3: CASSRGQGPYEQYF
J: TRBJ1-6; V: TRBV2; CDR3: CASIWRLDNSPLHF
J: TRBJ1-5; V: TRBV27; CDR3: CASSQGLSNQPQHF
J: TRBJ1-2; V: TRBV4-1; CDR3: CASSSTGTNYGYTF
J: TRBJ2-7; V: TRBV2; CDR3: CASKDGTSGDQYF
J: TRBJ2-3; V: TRBV11-3; CDR3: CASSPGGLAGTDTQYF
J: TRBJ2-3; V: TRBV6-6; CDR3: CATGLAGGRTDTQYF
J: TRBJ2-3; V: TRBV10-1; CDR3: CASSEGTGVEGTDTQYF
J: TRBJ2-4; V: TRBV9; CDR3: CASSGSGTRNIQYF
J: TRBJ2-7; V: TRBV6-5; CDR3: CASSHRDRVYEQYF
J: TRBJ2-7; V: TRBV6-5; CDR3: CASSYLGASSYEQYF
J: TRBJ2-7; V: TRBV6-5; CDR3: CASSPTPTGDYEQYF
J: TRBJ2-7; V: TRBV13; CDR3: CASSRQGLNPYEQYF
J: TRBJ1-1; V: TRBV4-1; CDR3: CASSHNPDRTNTEAFF
J: TRBJ2-2; V: TRBV29-1; CDR3: CSVVQGETGELFF
J: TRBJ1-2; V: TRBV28; CDR3: CASTLIQSNYGYTF
J: TRBJ2-5; V: TRBV28; CDR3: CATLTGGAIQETQYF
J: TRBJ2-5; V: TRBV28; CDR3: CASRRKGETQYF
J: TRBJ2-2; V: TRBV7-9; CDR3: CATTRGFRRDTGELFF
J: TRBJ2-1; V: TRBV9; CDR3: CASSVVGGGAYEQFF
J: TRBJ2-7; V: TRBV5-4; CDR3: CASSKTSGTGYEQYF
J: TRBJ1-2; V: TRBV10-3; CDR3: CAIGTAINYGYTF
J: TRBJ2-1; V: TRBV6-1; CDR3: CASSESAGLAGGGNEQFF
J: TRBJ2-1; V: TRBV18; CDR3: CASSATSGGSEQFF
J: TRBJ1-5; V: TRBV23-1; CDR3: CASTQYSNQPQHF
J: TRBJ2-6; V: TRBV7-2; CDR3: CASSLGQGANVLTF
J: TRBJ2-5; V: TRBV7-3; CDR3: CASSMTSRGTQYF
J: TRBJ1-1; V: TRBV6-6; CDR3: CASSLRTGENTEAFF
J: TRBJ1-2; V: TRBV18; CDR3: CASSPVQGADYGYTF
J: TRBJ2-5; V: TRBV5-4; CDR3: CASSPTVQETQYF
J: TRBJ2-7; V: TRBV7-6; CDR3: CASSVGQLYEQYF
J: TRBJ1-5; V: TRBV6-6; CDR3: CASSYSAGDQPQHF
J: TRBJ2-7; V: TRBV5-4; CDR3: CASSSHGAYEQYF
J: TRBJ1-4; V: TRBV14; CDR3: CASSQAGTGGEKLFF
J: TRBJ1-5; V: TRBV27; CDR3: CASSFAGPGQPQHF